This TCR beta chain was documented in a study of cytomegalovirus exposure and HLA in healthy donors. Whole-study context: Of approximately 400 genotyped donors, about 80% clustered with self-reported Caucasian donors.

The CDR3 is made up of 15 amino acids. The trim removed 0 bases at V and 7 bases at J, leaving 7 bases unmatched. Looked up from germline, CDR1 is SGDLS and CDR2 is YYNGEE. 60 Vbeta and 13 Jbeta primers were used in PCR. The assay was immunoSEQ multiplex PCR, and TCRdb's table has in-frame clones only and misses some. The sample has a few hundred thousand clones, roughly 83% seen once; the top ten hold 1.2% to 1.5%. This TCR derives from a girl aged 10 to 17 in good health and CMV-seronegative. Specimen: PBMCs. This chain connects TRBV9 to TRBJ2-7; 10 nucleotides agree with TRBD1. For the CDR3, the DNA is TGTGCCAGCAGCGTAGAGTGGACAGGGGGAAGTGAGCAGTACTTC. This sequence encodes CASSVEWTGGSEQYF.